The TCR beta chain described here comes from a study of siplizumab effects on memory and regulatory T cells. Study outcomes and limitations: Assignment to unstimulated subsets succeeded for only a minor fraction of the alloreactive clones.

Produced via immunoSEQ multiplex PCR; TCRdb's table is partial and in-frame only. The repertoire holds fewer than 120,000 clones, with around nine tenths as singletons. On this clone itself: Antigen unknown.

The specimen sequenced was CD4+ T cells sorted from blood. This TCR was recovered from a human donor in good health.

The CDR3 DNA sequence: TGTGCCAGCAGTGTTGGAGTCCTTTATGGCTACACCTTC. Translation: CASSVGVLYGYTF. The rearrangement joins TRBV6-1 to TRBJ1-2; D is uncertain. Germline-derived CDR1 and CDR2 are MNHNS and SASEGT. Trimming took 4 bases from V and 5 from J, leaving 11 bases between them. The CDR3 spans 13 residues.